This TCR beta chain was profiled in a study of blood T cell repertoires in COVID-19. Turning to the study itself: T cells, B-cell-depleted T cells, or PBMCs provided the cDNA or gDNA that served as material.

Profiled with immunoSEQ multiplex PCR; TCRdb holds only in-frame clones, not every one. The sample includes 200,000 or so clones, 80% to 85% of them seen just once. The receptor's source is a young woman who had recovered from COVID-19. The sample was peripheral blood.

The CDR3 nucleotides read TGTGCCAGCAGCTCTCAGAGGGCCATGAACACTGAAGCTTTCTTT. Its translation: CASSSQRAMNTEAFF. The chain recombines TRBV7-9 with TRBJ1-1, with no clear D. The ends were cut back, 4 bases at V and 0 bases at J, with 12 bases in the middle. Looked up from germline, CDR1 is SEHNR and CDR2 is FQNEAQ (reference sequence). This CDR3 is built from 15 residues.